This TCR beta chain was sequenced during a study of blood T cell repertoires in COVID-19. Study at large: The origin of the acute and convalescent COVID-19 samples was the United States, Italy and Spain. In each case, the material was cDNA or gDNA derived from T cells, B-cell-depleted T cells, or PBMCs.

The ends were cut back, 9 bases at V and 7 bases at J, with 13 bases in the middle. Looked up from germline, CDR1 is MDHEN and CDR2 is SYDVKM. CDR3 length: 13 residues. In Cohort 3, a recovered donor had either two negative PCRs, clearance, or symptom resolution. Libraries were prepared by immunoSEQ multiplex PCR; TCRdb keeps only in-frame clonotypes and omits some of them. The sample contains a few hundred thousand clones, approximately 84% of which appear only once. The rearrangement uses TRBV28 and TRBJ1-6, with D tentatively TRBD1 (5 bases). Sequencing was done on a sample of PBMCs or T cells enriched from blood (not recorded which). The TCR was taken from a woman aged 30 to 39 who had recovered from COVID-19. As DNA, the CDR3 is TGTGCCAGTTTCACAGGTTCCAATTCACCCCTCCACTTT. Its translation: CASFTGSNSPLHF.